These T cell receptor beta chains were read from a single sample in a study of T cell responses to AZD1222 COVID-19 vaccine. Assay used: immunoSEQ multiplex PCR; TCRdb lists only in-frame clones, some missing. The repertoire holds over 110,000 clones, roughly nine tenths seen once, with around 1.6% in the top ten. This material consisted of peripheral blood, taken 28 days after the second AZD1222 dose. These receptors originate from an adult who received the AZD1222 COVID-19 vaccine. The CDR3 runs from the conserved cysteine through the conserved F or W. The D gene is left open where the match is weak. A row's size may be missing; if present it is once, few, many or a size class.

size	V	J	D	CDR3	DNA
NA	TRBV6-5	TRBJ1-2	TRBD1	CASDTGGGGNYGYTF	TGTGCCAGCGATACAGGGGGCGGCGGAAACTATGGCTACACCTTC
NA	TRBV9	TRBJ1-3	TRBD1	CASSTTTGEVSGNTIYF	TGTGCCAGCAGCACGACGACAGGGGAAGTCTCTGGAAACACCATATATTTT
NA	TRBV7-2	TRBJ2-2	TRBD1	CASSPRQGAAGELFF	TGTGCCAGCAGCCCAAGACAGGGGGCGGCCGGGGAGCTGTTTTTT
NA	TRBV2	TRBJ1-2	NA	CASWDGNYGYTF	TGTGCCAGCTGGGACGGCAACTATGGCTACACCTTC
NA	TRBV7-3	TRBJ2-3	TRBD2	CASSLTGGSSDTQYF	TGTGCCAGCAGCTTAACAGGCGGGAGCTCAGATACGCAGTATTTT
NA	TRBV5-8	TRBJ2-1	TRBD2	CASSTSGRLSYNEQFF	TGTGCCAGCAGCACTAGCGGGAGACTCTCCTACAATGAGCAGTTCTTC
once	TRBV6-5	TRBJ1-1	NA	CANKKRNVNTEAFF	TGTGCCAACAAAAAGCGGAATGTGAACACTGAAGCTTTCTTT
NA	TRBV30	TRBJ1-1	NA	CAWSAESYTEAFF	TGTGCCTGGAGTGCTGAGTCATACACTGAAGCTTTCTTT
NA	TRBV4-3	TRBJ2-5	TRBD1	CASSQVRTGGQETQYF	TGCGCCAGCAGCCAGGTGAGGACAGGGGGCCAAGAGACCCAGTACTTC
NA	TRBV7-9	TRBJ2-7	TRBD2	CASSPPAGVSYEQYF	TGTGCCAGCAGCCCACCGGCGGGAGTCTCCTACGAGCAGTACTTC
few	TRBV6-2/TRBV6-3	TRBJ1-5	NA	CASSWAGLHQPQHF	TGTGCCAGCAGTTGGGCAGGCCTCCATCAGCCCCAGCATTTT
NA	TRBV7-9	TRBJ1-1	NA	CASSLGPGPNTEAFF	TGTGCCAGCAGCTTAGGTCCGGGCCCAAACACTGAAGCTTTCTTT
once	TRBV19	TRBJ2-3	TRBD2	CASRVAGGSTDTQYF	TGTGCCAGTAGGGTCGCGGGGGGGAGCACAGATACGCAGTATTTT
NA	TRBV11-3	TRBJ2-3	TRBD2	CASSSGTSGGDTQYF	TGTGCCAGCAGCTCAGGGACTAGCGGGGGAGATACGCAGTATTTT
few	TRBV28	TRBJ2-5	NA	CASSPGPSSRETQYF	TGTGCCAGCAGTCCTGGACCATCCTCCAGAGAGACCCAGTACTTC
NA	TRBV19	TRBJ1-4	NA	CASSIGDGGEKLFF	TGTGCCAGTAGTATCGGGGACGGAGGTGAAAAACTGTTTTTT
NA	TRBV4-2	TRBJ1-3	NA	CASSQGFGSSGNTIYF	TGTGCCAGCAGCCAAGGTTTTGGGTCCTCTGGAAACACCATATATTTT
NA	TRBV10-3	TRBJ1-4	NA	CAIGGGAGEKLFF	TGTGCCATCGGCGGGGGGGCAGGGGAAAAACTGTTTTTT
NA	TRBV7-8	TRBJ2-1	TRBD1	CASSLGQGGNEQFF	TGTGCCAGCAGCCTGGGACAGGGAGGGAATGAGCAGTTCTTC
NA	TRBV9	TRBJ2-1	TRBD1	CASSVVGQGALGEQFF	TGTGCCAGCAGCGTAGTCGGACAGGGGGCACTGGGTGAGCAGTTCTTC
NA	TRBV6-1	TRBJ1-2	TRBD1	CASSGRQGARRVYGYTF	TGTGCCAGCAGTGGGAGACAGGGGGCGCGACGGGTCTATGGCTACACCTTC
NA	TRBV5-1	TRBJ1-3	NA	CASSLELSSGNTIYF	TGCGCCAGCAGCTTGGAGTTGAGCTCTGGAAACACCATATATTTT
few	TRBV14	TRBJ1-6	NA	CASSPGGRGSSPLHF	TGTGCCAGCAGCCCCGGCGGCAGGGGTAGCTCACCCCTCCACTTT
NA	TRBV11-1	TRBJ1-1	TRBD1	CASSRPTGFNTEAFF	TGTGCCAGCAGCCGGCCGACAGGGTTTAACACTGAAGCTTTCTTT
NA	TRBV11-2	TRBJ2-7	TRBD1	CASTPDRGLYEQYF	TGTGCCAGCACCCCGGACAGGGGGCTTTACGAGCAGTACTTC
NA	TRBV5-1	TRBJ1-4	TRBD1	CASSPGLRGQTNEKLFF	TGCGCCAGCAGCCCGGGGCTCAGGGGGCAGACTAATGAAAAACTGTTTTTT
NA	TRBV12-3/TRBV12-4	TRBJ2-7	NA	CASSSIGTYEQYF	TGTGCCAGCAGTTCCATAGGGACCTACGAGCAGTACTTC
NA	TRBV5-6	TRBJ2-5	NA	CASSRREETQYF	TGTGCCAGCAGCCGAAGGGAAGAGACCCAGTACTTC
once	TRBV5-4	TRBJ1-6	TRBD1	CASKDRAYVDSPLHF	TGTGCCAGCAAAGACAGGGCTTATGTTGATTCACCCCTCCACTTT
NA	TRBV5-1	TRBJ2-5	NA	CASSLDLDPPTYF	TGCGCCAGCAGCTTGGATCTGGACCCCCCGACGTACTTC
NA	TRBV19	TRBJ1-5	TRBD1	CASRGGTGNQPQHF	TGTGCCAGTAGAGGCGGGACAGGCAATCAGCCCCAGCATTTT
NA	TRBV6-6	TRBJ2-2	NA	CASTYFVGTGELFF	TGTGCCAGCACCTACTTCGTTGGCACCGGGGAGCTGTTTTTT
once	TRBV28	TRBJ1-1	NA	CATRRGGTGTEAFF	TGTGCCACCAGGCGTGGGGGCACGGGCACTGAAGCTTTCTTT
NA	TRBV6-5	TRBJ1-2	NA	CASVRTGGYTF	TGTGCCAGCGTCCGGACCGGTGGCTACACCTTC
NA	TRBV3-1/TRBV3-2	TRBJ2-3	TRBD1	CASSPRDRATDTQYF	TGTGCCAGCAGCCCCCGGGACAGGGCGACAGATACGCAGTATTTT
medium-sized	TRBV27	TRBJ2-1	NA	CASRIQGSYNEQFF	TGTGCCAGCAGAATACAGGGTTCCTACAATGAGCAGTTCTTC
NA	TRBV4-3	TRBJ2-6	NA	CASSQEPRGISGANVLTF	TGCGCCAGCAGCCAAGAACCCAGGGGCATCTCTGGGGCCAACGTCCTGACTTTC
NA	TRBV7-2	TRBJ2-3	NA	CASSLFPMYTDTQYF	TGTGCCAGCAGCTTATTTCCGATGTACACAGATACGCAGTATTTT
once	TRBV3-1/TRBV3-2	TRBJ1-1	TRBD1	CASSPTEIGTGPAFF	TGTGCCAGCAGCCCGACCGAGATAGGGACAGGCCCCGCTTTCTTT
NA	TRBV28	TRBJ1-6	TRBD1	CAAGTGEPNSPLHF	TGTGCCGCAGGGACAGGGGAACCGAATTCACCCCTCCACTTT
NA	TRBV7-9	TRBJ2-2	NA	CASSLDSLTGELFF	TGTGCCAGCAGCTTAGATTCTCTCACCGGGGAGCTGTTTTTT